The clone carrying this T cell receptor beta chain was seen a few times. Its antigen is still unknown. The CDR3 is 13 amino acids. Trimming removed 4 bases at V and 4 bases at J, with 9 bases between. CDR1 is KGHDR and CDR2 is SFDVKD in the germline V gene. This sample is part of a study of T cell repertoires in cytomegalovirus infection. On the study more broadly: Use of recently identified HLA-C-restricted and well-studied HLA-B-restricted CMV epitopes was part of the study. Both a matching HLA type and CMV infection were indicated by public TCR beta signatures. Whole-study findings and limits: There were HLA-C-restricted CMV-specific TCR beta clonotypes dominating the ex vivo response. Identification of carriers of CMV plus the relevant HLA was achieved through cumulative public TCR beta family frequency.

Each CDR3 protein gets one entry after TCRdb re-called the reads with MiXCR. The profile shows roughly 110,000 distinct CDR3 sequences, more than 30% of them singletons. Material: CD8+ T cells from cultured PBMCs, obtained from culture after CMV antigen stimulation. The TCR was taken from a human donor in good health (CMV status not recorded). Some clones in this sample may be carry-over from other donors' samples. The rearrangement joins TRBV24-1 to TRBJ1-2; TRBD1 might be the D (6 bases). This CDR3 reads CATSDPDSYGYTF. Written as DNA, the CDR3 is TGTGCCACCAGTGACCCGGACAGCTATGGCTACACCTTC.